Listed below are T cell receptor beta chains from one sample, sequenced in a study of shared clonotypes between healthy human individuals. TCRdb's copy holds only in-frame clones and misses some; the assay was immunoSEQ multiplex PCR. The profile covers 2 million to 2.5 million clones, with around 92% appearing a single time and around 0.4% taken by the ten largest. Sequencing was performed on naive CD4+ T cells from PBMCs. These receptors were obtained from a man aged 18 to 29 in good health. Some clones in this sample may be carry-over from other donors' samples. CDR3s include the opening cysteine and the closing phenylalanine or tryptophan. Each record gives: V gene, D gene, J gene, CDR3 protein. The D gene is left open where the match is weak.

TRBV5-1,.,TRBJ1-1,CASSFSGTSNTEAFF
TRBV7-8,.,TRBJ2-7,CASSLNGLEQYF
TRBV9,TRBD1,TRBJ2-7,CASSVTGAPYEQYF
TRBV6-5,TRBD2,TRBJ2-1,CASSYRLAGVNEQFF
TRBV30,TRBD2,TRBJ2-1,CAWSAGTSGGNEQFF
TRBV15,.,TRBJ2-5,CATSRGGTGGQETQYF
TRBV2,.,TRBJ1-2,CASRGSLAGYTF
TRBV11-2,.,TRBJ2-7,CASSLVVVGGSGQYF
TRBV4-1,.,TRBJ2-4,CASSQGVGWTNIQYF
TRBV6-5,.,TRBJ1-1,CASRTLNTEAFF
TRBV6-5,.,TRBJ2-7,CASSRPGGTYEQYF
TRBV7-2,.,TRBJ2-5,CASSLGYAQYF
TRBV2,TRBD1,TRBJ1-1,CASSGTGGRTEAFF
TRBV18,TRBD1,TRBJ1-5,CASSPGQGYQPQHF
TRBV27,TRBD1,TRBJ1-2,CASSSQQGVGFYGYTF
TRBV28,.,TRBJ1-2,CASSLWGPSYGYTF
TRBV6-5,TRBD1,TRBJ1-5,CASSKPTGQEQPQHF
TRBV5-1,TRBD2,TRBJ2-1,CASSVSSGSLNEQFF
TRBV27,TRBD1,TRBJ2-6,CASSLGAGGSGANVLTF
TRBV2,.,TRBJ2-7,CASSARLISSYEQYF
TRBV6-1,.,TRBJ2-1,CASSVPRVRSYNEQFF
TRBV6-1,.,TRBJ1-5,CASRKNPGDQPQHF
TRBV30,TRBD1,TRBJ2-7,CAWGKQGQSYEQYF
TRBV2,TRBD1,TRBJ1-2,CASRQGGDGYTF
TRBV6-6,.,TRBJ1-1,CASSDWVWGKNTEAFF
TRBV27,.,TRBJ2-5,CASSVRRGETQYF
TRBV19,TRBD1,TRBJ1-3,CASNDRGSGNTIYF
TRBV7-6,TRBD2,TRBJ2-3,CASSSPQLAGPQYF
TRBV6-5,.,TRBJ1-5,CASSYSGINSNQPQHF
TRBV5-6,TRBD2,TRBJ2-7,CASSFKPSGAYEQYF